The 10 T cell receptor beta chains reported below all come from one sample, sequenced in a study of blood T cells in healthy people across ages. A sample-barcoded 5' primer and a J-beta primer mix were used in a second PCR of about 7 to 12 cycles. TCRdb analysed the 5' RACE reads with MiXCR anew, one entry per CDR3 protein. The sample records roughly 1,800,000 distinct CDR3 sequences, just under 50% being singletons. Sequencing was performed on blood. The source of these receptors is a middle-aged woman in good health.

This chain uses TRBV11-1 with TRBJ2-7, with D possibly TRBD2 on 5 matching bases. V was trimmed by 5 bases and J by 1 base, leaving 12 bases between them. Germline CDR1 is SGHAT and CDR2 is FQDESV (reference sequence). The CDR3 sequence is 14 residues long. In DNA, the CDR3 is TGTGCCAGCAGCGTAACAGCGGCTTCCTACGAGCAGTACTTC. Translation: CASSVTAASYEQYF.

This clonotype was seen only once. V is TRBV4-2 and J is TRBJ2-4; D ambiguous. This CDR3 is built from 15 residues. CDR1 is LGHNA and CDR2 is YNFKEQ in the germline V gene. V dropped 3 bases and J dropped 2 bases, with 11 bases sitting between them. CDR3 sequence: CASSQGGWPKNIQYF. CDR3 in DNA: TGTGCCAGCAGCCAGGGTGGGTGGCCCAAAAACATTCAGTACTTC.

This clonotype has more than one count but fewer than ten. CDR3 in amino acids: CSARSDRIYGYTF. The CDR3 bases are TGCAGTGCTAGATCAGACAGGATCTATGGCTACACCTTC. The chain is built from TRBV20-1 and TRBJ1-2; D is possibly TRBD1 (6 bases). Germline loops: CDR1 DFQATT, CDR2 SNEGSKA (reference sequence). V lost 2 bases and J lost 4, with 11 bases in between. CDR3 length equals 13 residues.

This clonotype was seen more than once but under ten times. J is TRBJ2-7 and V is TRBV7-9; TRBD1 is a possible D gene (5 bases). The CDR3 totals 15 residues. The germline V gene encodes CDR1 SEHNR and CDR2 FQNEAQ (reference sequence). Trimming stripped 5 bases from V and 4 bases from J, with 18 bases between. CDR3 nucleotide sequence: TGTGCCAGCAGCCCAGCTAATAAAGCAGGGTACGAGCAGTACTTC. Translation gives CASSPANKAGYEQYF.

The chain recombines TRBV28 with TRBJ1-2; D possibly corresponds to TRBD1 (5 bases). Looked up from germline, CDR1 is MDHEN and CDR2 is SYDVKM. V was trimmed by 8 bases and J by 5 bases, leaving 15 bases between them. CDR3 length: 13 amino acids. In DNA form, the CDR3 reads TGTGCCAGCGACAGCCTAACCCCTTATGGCTACACCTTC. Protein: CASDSLTPYGYTF.

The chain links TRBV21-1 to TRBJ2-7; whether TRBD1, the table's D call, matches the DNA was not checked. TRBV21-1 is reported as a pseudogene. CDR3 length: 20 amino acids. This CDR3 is CASSHYRGRCSGLPLYGQYF. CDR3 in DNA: TGTGCCAGCTCCCATTACAGGGGGCGATGCTCCGGGCTCCCACTTTACGGGCAGTACTTC.

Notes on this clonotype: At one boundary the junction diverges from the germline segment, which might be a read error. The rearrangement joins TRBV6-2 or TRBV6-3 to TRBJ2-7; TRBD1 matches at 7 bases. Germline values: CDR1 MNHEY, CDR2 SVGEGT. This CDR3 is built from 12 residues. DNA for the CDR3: TGTACCAGCAGGACACAGGGGCTCGAGCAGTACTTC. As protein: CTSRTQGLEQYF.

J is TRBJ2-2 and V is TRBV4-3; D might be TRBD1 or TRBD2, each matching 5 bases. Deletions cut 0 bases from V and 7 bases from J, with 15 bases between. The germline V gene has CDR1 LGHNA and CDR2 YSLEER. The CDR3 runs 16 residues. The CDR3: CASSQELVAGSGELFF. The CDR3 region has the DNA TGCGCCAGCAGCCAAGAACTGGTGGCAGGGAGCGGGGAGCTGTTTTTT.

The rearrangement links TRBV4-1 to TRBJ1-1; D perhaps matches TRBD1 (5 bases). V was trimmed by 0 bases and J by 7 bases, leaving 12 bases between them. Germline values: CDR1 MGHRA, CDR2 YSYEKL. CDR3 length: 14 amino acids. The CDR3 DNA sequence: TGCGCCAGCAGCCAAGAGAGCAGGAGGGGTGAAGCTTTCTTT. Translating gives CASSQESRRGEAFF.

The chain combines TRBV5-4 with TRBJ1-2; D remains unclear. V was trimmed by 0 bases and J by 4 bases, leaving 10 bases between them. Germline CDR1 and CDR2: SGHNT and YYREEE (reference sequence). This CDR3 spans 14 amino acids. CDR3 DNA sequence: TGTGCCAGCAGCTTGGTGGATATGGGCTATGGCTACACCTTC. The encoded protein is CASSLVDMGYGYTF.